These T cell receptor beta chains were read from a single sample in a study of OX40 agonist ivuxolimab in advanced cancers. Only in-frame clones appear in the TCRdb table, and some are missing; sequencing was by immunoSEQ multiplex PCR. The sample lists 2,000 to 2,500 clones, about 86% occurring once. The source was CD4+ or CD8+ T cells sorted from blood, collected in a trial of the OX40 agonist ivuxolimab. The origin of the receptors is an adult with an advanced solid tumor such as melanoma, head and neck, liver or kidney cancer. Each CDR3 is given with its conserved first and last residue. The D gene is left open where the match is weak. Clone sizes are given selectively: once, few, many, or a class where the clone is expanded.

CDR3: CASSWTNSNNEQFF
DNA: TGTGCCAGCAGTTGGACAAACAGTAACAATGAGCAGTTCTTC
size: NA
J: TRBJ2-1
V: TRBV27
D: NA

CDR3: CASSFGPRGGEIDTEAFF
DNA: TGCGCCAGCAGCTTCGGCCCTAGAGGCGGGGAGATTGACACTGAAGCTTTCTTT
size: NA
J: TRBJ1-1
V: TRBV5-1
D: NA

CDR3: CAKSTEAFF
DNA: TGTGCCAAAAGCACTGAAGCTTTCTTT
size: few
J: TRBJ1-1
V: TRBV19
D: NA

CDR3: CAMQRERDSYEQYF
DNA: TGTGCCATGCAGAGGGAGCGGGACTCCTACGAGCAGTACTTC
size: NA
J: TRBJ2-7
V: TRBV10-3
D: TRBD2

CDR3: CASSQEQMSGANVLTF
DNA: TGTGCCAGCAGCCAAGAACAGATGTCTGGGGCCAACGTCCTGACTTTC
size: once
J: TRBJ2-6
V: TRBV4-2
D: NA

CDR3: CASSLENPDTQYF
DNA: TGCGCCAGCAGCTTGGAGAATCCAGATACGCAGTATTTT
size: once
J: TRBJ2-3
V: TRBV5-1
D: NA

CDR3: CASSPPGVHGYTF
DNA: TGTGCCAGCAGCCCCCCCGGCGTACATGGCTACACCTTC
size: NA
J: TRBJ1-2
V: TRBV14
D: NA

CDR3: CASSRTSGRASNEQFF
DNA: TGTGCCAGCAGCAGGACTAGCGGGAGGGCCTCGAATGAGCAGTTCTTC
size: NA
J: TRBJ2-1
V: TRBV27
D: TRBD2

CDR3: CASSYSGRGDGEQYF
DNA: TGTGCCAGCAGTTACTCCGGTCGTGGGGACGGCGAGCAGTACTTC
size: NA
J: TRBJ2-7
V: TRBV6-5
D: NA

CDR3: CASSPDRVIDEQFF
DNA: TGCGCCAGCAGCCCGGACAGGGTAATCGATGAGCAGTTCTTC
size: NA
J: TRBJ2-1
V: TRBV5-1
D: TRBD1